Each of the 31 T cell receptor beta chains below was sequenced from the same sample in a study of cytomegalovirus exposure and HLA in healthy donors. The PCR contained 60 Vbeta and 13 Jbeta primers. Assay used: immunoSEQ multiplex PCR; TCRdb lists only in-frame clones, some missing. The sample contains around 170,000 clones, 75% to 90% of which appear only once. Input material: PBMCs. These receptors came from a woman younger than 35 in good health and CMV-seronegative.

This clone was recorded once. V usage is TRBV5-1 and J usage is TRBJ2-5; D is undetermined. Germline V gene data show CDR1 as SGHRS and CDR2 as YFSETQ. This CDR3 contains 13 residues. The V end lost 0 bases, the J end lost 3 bases, and 6 bases lay between the germline ends. In nucleotides, the CDR3 is TGCGCCAGCAGCTTGGCCTCTGAAGAGACCCAGTACTTC. Translated: CASSLASEETQYF. Full variable domain (outside the CDR3, taken from reference TRBV5-1 and TRBJ2-5): KAGVTQTPRYLIKTRGQQVTLSCSPISGHRSVSWYQQTPGQGLQFLFEYFSETQRNKGNFPGRFSGRQFSNSRSEMNVSTLELGDSALYLCASSLASEETQYFGPGTRLLVL.

The chain couples TRBV28 to TRBJ1-2; 8 nucleotides align to TRBD1. CDR3 length equals 14 residues. Per the germline V gene, CDR1 is MDHEN and CDR2 is SYDVKM. V trimming: 8 bases; J trimming: 4 bases; junction bases outside the gene matches: 9. CDR3 bases: TGTGCCAGCCTCTCCGGGACAGGTTTCTATGGCTACACCTTC. Translated: CASLSGTGFYGYTF.

The rearrangement joins TRBV27 to TRBJ1-5; possible D gene TRBD1, 6 bases. The germline V gene has CDR1 MNHEY and CDR2 SMNVEV (reference sequence). The CDR3 sequence is 15 residues long. V lost 2 bases to trimming and J lost 5 bases, with 13 bases between them. The CDR3 nucleotides are TGTGCCAGCAGTTTACGAGGACAGTACGATCAGCCCCAGCATTTT. Translation gives CASSLRGQYDQPQHF.

The genes are TRBV19 and TRBJ1-2; D not resolved. Germline CDR1 is LNHDA and CDR2 is SQIVND (reference sequence). The V and J ends lost 2 bases and 8 bases respectively, with 15 bases between them. There are 14 residues in the CDR3. The CDR3 spells CASSIKERVRGYTF. CDR3 DNA: TGTGCCAGTAGTATAAAGGAGCGAGTCAGAGGCTACACCTTC.

This clone was seen more than once but under ten times. The V and J genes are TRBV13 and TRBJ1-1; D is perhaps TRBD1 (5 bases). Trimming removed 5 bases at V and 5 bases at J, with 9 bases between. The germline V gene has CDR1 PRHDT and CDR2 FYEKMQ (reference sequence). The CDR3 is 12 residues long. CDR3 sequence (DNA): TGTGCCAGCAGCCCGGACACAACTGAAGCTTTCTTT. It yields the protein CASSPDTTEAFF.

The rearrangement uses TRBV9 and TRBJ2-1; 8 positions agree with TRBD2. Germline V gives CDR1 SGDLS, CDR2 YYNGEE. Trimming took 0 bases from V and 9 from J; bases not matched to a gene: 8. This CDR3 is built from 15 residues. The CDR3 reads CASSVENTGRGEQFF. DNA for the CDR3: TGTGCCAGCAGCGTAGAGAACACCGGGAGGGGTGAGCAGTTCTTC.

This clone is a singleton in its sample. The V and J genes are TRBV10-3 and TRBJ2-3; 10 bases map to TRBD2. J gave up 4 bases and V 0 bases, and 4 bases lay outside the gene matches. The CDR3 runs 16 residues. The germline CDR1 and CDR2 sequences are ENHRY and SYGVKD. The CDR3 DNA follows: TGTGCCATCAGTGAGTCGGCTAGCGGGAGTTCAGATACGCAGTATTTT. Its translation: CAISESASGSSDTQYF.

The V call is TRBV27, the J call TRBJ2-5; tentative D call: TRBD1 (6 bases). The V end was cut by 5 bases, the J end by 4 bases, with 20 bases between. This CDR3 region has 16 residues. The germline V gene encodes CDR1 MNHEY and CDR2 SMNVEV (reference sequence). CDR3 protein: CASSPASQGWSETQYF. The CDR3 nucleotides read TGTGCCAGCAGTCCGGCTAGCCAGGGGTGGTCAGAGACCCAGTACTTC.

The chain has TRBV6-5 and TRBJ2-5; 10 bases align to TRBD2. The CDR3 is 15 amino acids. The trim removed 5 bases at V and 1 base at J, leaving 4 bases unmatched. Looked up from germline, CDR1 is MNHEY and CDR2 is SVGAGI. The CDR3 is CASSASGGTQETQYF. The CDR3 coding sequence is TGTGCCAGCAGTGCTAGCGGGGGTACCCAAGAGACCCAGTACTTC.

This CDR3 is CASSPWDRETQYF. In DNA, the CDR3 is TGTGCCAGCTCACCATGGGACAGGGAGACCCAGTACTTC. V and J are TRBV18 and TRBJ2-5, with 8 bases that match TRBD1. Trimming removed 2 bases from V and 5 bases from J; junction bases left unmatched: 1. Germline CDR1 and CDR2: KGHSH and LQKENI. The CDR3 runs 13 residues.

The V gene is TRBV19, the J gene TRBJ2-2; D is possibly TRBD2 (6 bases). V lost 5 bases and J 6 bases, leaving 10 bases between the germline ends. Germline-derived CDR1 and CDR2 are LNHDA and SQIVND (reference sequence). The CDR3 is 13 amino acids. The CDR3: CASSSSAPGELFF. CDR3 DNA: TGTGCCAGTAGTTCTAGCGCCCCCGGGGAGCTGTTTTTT.

This clone was seen a single time. The gene calls are TRBV5-5 and TRBJ2-5; 7 nucleotides line up with TRBD1. Per the germline V gene, CDR1 is SGHKS and CDR2 is YYEKEE (reference sequence). The CDR3 has 13 amino acids. Unmatched junction bases numbered 3, after V lost 4 bases and J lost 3 bases. This CDR3 reads CASSRDREETQYF. In DNA, the CDR3 is TGTGCCAGCAGCCGAGACAGGGAAGAGACCCAGTACTTC.

The V and J genes are TRBV11-2 and TRBJ1-1, with 10 positions matching TRBD1. This CDR3 spans 13 amino acids. Trimming cost V 6 bases and J 7 bases; bases outside gene matches: 5. Germline assignment: CDR1 SGHAT and CDR2 FQNNGV. CDR3 sequence (DNA): TGTGCCAGCAGTAGACAGGGGGCAGGTGAAGCTTTCTTT. Its protein is CASSRQGAGEAFF.

The sample holds a few counts of this clone. The rearrangement uses TRBV27 and TRBJ1-2, with 10 bases lining up with TRBD1. V shed 6 bases, J shed 6 bases, and the junction held 13 bases outside the gene matches. This CDR3 has 16 residues. Germline V gene sequence: CDR1 MNHEY, CDR2 SMNVEV (reference sequence). In nucleotides, the CDR3 is TGTGCCAGCAGCGTTGGGGGGGGACAGGGGACCCATGGCTACACCTTC. Translation gives CASSVGGGQGTHGYTF.

The genes are TRBV5-4 and TRBJ1-4; 7 bases match TRBD1. CDR1 is SGHNT, CDR2 YYREEE, per germline (reference sequence). This CDR3 spans 15 amino acids. Trimming took 5 bases from V and 8 from J; bases not matched to a gene: 12. CDR3 in amino acids: CASSTPTGQGEKLFF. DNA of the CDR3: TGTGCCAGCAGTACGCCGACAGGGCAGGGCGAAAAACTGTTTTTT.

This clone was seen a handful of times. The J gene is TRBJ2-7, the V gene TRBV4-1, with 9 bases that match TRBD2. The length of the CDR3 is 18 residues. V lost 0 bases and J lost 2; bases outside the gene matches: 11. Germline CDR1 is MGHRA and CDR2 is YSYEKL. The CDR3 nucleotides are TGCGCCAGCAGCCAAGATTGGCTAGCGGGATCTGGAACCTACGAGCAGTACTTC. This translates into CASSQDWLAGSGTYEQYF.

The chain has TRBV9 and TRBJ1-1, with TRBD1 identical over 8 bases. V was pared by 4 bases and J by 3 bases, with 8 bases of the junction left unmatched. The CDR3 is 15 residues long. Germline V CDR1 and CDR2: SGDLS, YYNGEE. CDR3 region: CASSPSQGADTEAFF. CDR3 DNA sequence: TGTGCCAGCAGCCCCTCTCAGGGGGCGGACACTGAAGCTTTCTTT.

This clone has a single count. The chain joins TRBV19 to TRBJ2-7, with TRBD2 matching over 8 bases. V shed 6 bases, J shed 4 bases, and the junction held 8 bases outside the gene matches. CDR1 and CDR2 from the germline V gene are LNHDA and SQIVND (reference sequence). CDR3 size: 14 residues. CDR3 in amino acids: CASSKGLVPYEQYF. The CDR3 coding sequence is TGTGCCAGTAGCAAGGGACTAGTTCCATACGAGCAGTACTTC.

The V and J genes are TRBV27 and TRBJ1-5; 7 bases fit TRBD1. There are 14 residues in the CDR3. J gave up 1 base and V 6 bases, and 3 bases lay outside the gene matches. Germline CDR1 reads MNHEY; CDR2 reads SMNVEV (reference sequence). The CDR3 DNA reads TGTGCCAGCAGCCCGGGACAGAGCAATCAGCCCCAGCATTTT. It is translated as CASSPGQSNQPQHF.

The rearrangement links TRBV19 to TRBJ1-1; D call uncertain. V was cut by 3 bases and J by 4 bases, with 12 bases left in between. CDR3 size: 14 residues. Germline CDR1 and CDR2: LNHDA and SQIVND (reference sequence). The CDR3 spells CASSISIGSTEAFF. CDR3 DNA: TGTGCCAGTAGTATCTCTATAGGGAGCACTGAAGCTTTCTTT.

The CDR3: CASRGHRYQETQYF. The CDR3, as DNA: TGCGCCAGCAGGGGACACCGGTACCAAGAGACCCAGTACTTC. The chain combines TRBV23-1 with TRBJ2-5, with a weak D call TRBD1 (6 bases). TRBV23-1 is an ORF, and what it does is uncertain. Trimming took off 6 bases at V and 0 bases at J, with 11 bases between the two ends. The CDR3 is made up of 14 amino acids.

This chain joins TRBV10-3 and TRBJ1-2; unclear D gene. The V end lost 6 bases, the J end lost 8 bases, and 16 bases lay between the germline ends. Per the germline V gene, CDR1 is ENHRY and CDR2 is SYGVKD. CDR3 length: 13 amino acids. CDR3 nucleotides: TGTGCCATCAGCCCCCGGACGGAGGAGGGCTACACCTTC. It translates to CAISPRTEEGYTF.

The chain recombines TRBV7-8 with TRBJ2-1, with 9 bases fitting TRBD1. Per germline, CDR1 SGHVS and CDR2 FQNEAQ. V lost 3 bases and J lost 9; bases outside the gene matches: 6. This CDR3 has 14 residues. CDR3 DNA sequence: TGTGCCAGCAGCTTGGGACAGGGCGCGTCTGAGCAGTTCTTC. This gives the protein CASSLGQGASEQFF.

The rearrangement uses TRBV28 and TRBJ1-4, with D tentatively TRBD1 (6 bases). The CDR3 length is 15 residues. With 5 bases removed from V and 0 bases from J, the gap between germline ends came to 10 bases. Germline CDR1 is MDHEN and CDR2 is SYDVKM. The CDR3 DNA sequence: TGTGCCAGCAGTGAGGACAGCCCAACTAATGAAAAACTGTTTTTT. Protein sequence: CASSEDSPTNEKLFF.

The CDR3 nucleotides are TGTGCCACATCCTCGGGGGGGCTCAGCACAGATACGCAGTATTTT. Residues: CATSSGGLSTDTQYF. The chain recombines TRBV9 with TRBJ2-3, with 8 bases identical to TRBD2. The ends lost 9 bases at V and 0 bases at J; junction bases unmatched: 9. CDR1 and CDR2 (germline): SGDLS, YYNGEE. The CDR3 consists of 15 residues. Drawing the rest from reference TRBV9 and TRBJ2-3, the complete variable domain is DSGVTQTPKHLITATGQRVTLRCSPRSGDLSVYWYQQSLDQGLQFLIQYYNGEERAKGNILERFSAQQFPDLHSELNLSSLELGDSALYFCATSSGGLSTDTQYFGPGTRLTVL.

The chain joins TRBV6-5 to TRBJ1-6, with D possibly being TRBD1 (5 bases). The CDR3 contains 14 residues. Germline lookup yields CDR1 MNHEY and CDR2 SVGAGI. V lost 6 bases, J lost 5 bases, and 11 bases lay in between. The CDR3 sequence is CASRVGVHNSPLHF. CDR3 in DNA: TGTGCCAGCAGGGTAGGGGTCCATAATTCACCCCTCCACTTT.

The chain uses TRBV19 and TRBJ1-1; D is possibly TRBD1 (5 bases). Trimming shortened V by 4 bases and J by 3 bases, and 15 bases separated the two germline ends. In germline, CDR1 is LNHDA, CDR2 SQIVND (reference sequence). The CDR3 totals 15 residues. The DNA for the CDR3 is TGTGCCAGTAGTAGCCCCAAGGGGATACACACTGAAGCTTTCTTT. Translating gives CASSSPKGIHTEAFF.

The chain joins TRBV11-2 to TRBJ2-5; 12 positions agree with TRBD2. V was pared by 0 bases and J by 6 bases, with 11 bases of the junction left unmatched. Looked up from germline, CDR1 is SGHAT and CDR2 is FQNNGV. The CDR3 sequence is 18 residues long. The CDR3 loop reads CASSLEIVGLAGLKTQYF. The CDR3 nucleotides are TGTGCCAGCAGCTTAGAAATAGTCGGACTAGCGGGGTTAAAGACCCAGTACTTC. Full variable domain (rest looked up from reference TRBV11-2 and TRBJ2-5): EAGVAQSPRYKIIEKRQSVAFWCNPISGHATLYWYQQILGQGPKLLIQFQNNGVVDDSQLPKDRFSAERLKGVDSTLKIQPAKLEDSAVYLCASSLEIVGLAGLKTQYFGPGTRLLVL.

The sample holds a few counts of this clone. The chain employs TRBV27 and TRBJ2-3, with no clear D. V lost 6 bases, J lost 6 bases, and 10 bases lay in between. Germline values: CDR1 MNHEY, CDR2 SMNVEV (reference sequence). This CDR3 region has 12 residues. The CDR3 coding sequence is TGTGCCAGCAGGCGAGTCCCGGATACGCAGTATTTT. It is translated as CASRRVPDTQYF.

This chain links TRBV29-1 with TRBJ1-5; 12 bases line up with TRBD1. The germline V gene encodes CDR1 SQVTM and CDR2 ANQGSEA. With V trimmed by 6 bases and J by 6 bases, 6 bases remained unmatched. CDR3 length: 14 amino acids. This CDR3 is CSVGGTGGGQPQHF. The CDR3 DNA sequence: TGCAGCGTCGGCGGGACAGGGGGCGGTCAGCCCCAGCATTTT.

This rearrangement joins TRBV4-2 to TRBJ2-1; tentative D call: TRBD2 (6 bases). Trimming cost V 0 bases and J 12 bases, with 12 bases left between them. The CDR3 contains 13 residues. Germline CDR1 and CDR2: LGHNA and YNFKEQ. The CDR3 DNA follows: TGTGCCAGCAGCCAAGATTTTGGGCGGGGGCAGTTCTTC. Protein: CASSQDFGRGQFF.